This T cell receptor (beta chain) was documented in a study of T cells after yellow fever vaccination. This CDR3 has 17 amino acids. Looked up from germline, CDR1 is LNHNV and CDR2 is YYDKDF (reference sequence). The V and J ends lost 1 base and 5 bases respectively, with 17 bases between them. About this clonotype itself: Its antigen remains unidentified.

The study made its TCR cDNA through 5'RACE template switching. That step introduced a universal primer site along with UMIs. TCRdb itself ran the 5' RACE reads through MiXCR, one entry per CDR3 protein. The repertoire holds around 610,000 distinct CDR3 sequences, with approximately 13% as singletons. Study results and caveats: There was a small share of clonotypes that showed up in both the CD4 and CD8 compartments. Primary-vaccination clones mostly resurfaced post-booster (roughly 97% CD4, roughly 87% CD8).

This chain uses TRBV15 with TRBJ2-2; maybe TRBD2 (6 bases). The TCR was taken from a man aged 30-40 years who received the YFV17D yellow fever vaccine. The sample consisted of PBMCs, taken on the day of the yellow fever booster vaccination. CDR3: CATSRARWGDRTGELFF. CDR3 coding DNA: TGTGCCACCAGCAGAGCTAGATGGGGGGACCGGACCGGGGAGCTGTTTTTT.